Included here is one T cell receptor (beta chain) sequence, with context. TCRdb's table, derived via immunoSEQ multiplex PCR, lists solely in-frame clones and lacks some. The sample contains about 73,000 clones, around 92% of which appear only once. These data come from a study of T cell changes during pregnancy in multiple sclerosis. The sample was peripheral blood, taken in the third trimester of pregnancy. This clonotype was obtained from a female donor in good health, enrolled as a control in a pregnancy study.

The chain's CDR3 is CATTGDLEQYF. The CDR3 nucleotides are TGTGCCACGACAGGGGACCTCGAGCAGTACTTC. V gene TRBV6-5 combines with J gene TRBJ2-7, with 8 bases that match TRBD1. The CDR3 length is 11 residues. Germline V gives CDR1 MNHEY, CDR2 SVGAGI. Germline trimming cut 10 bases from V and 6 bases from J; bases unmatched to any gene: 5.